This T cell receptor (beta chain) emerged from a study of control samples from healthy donors and cancer patients. Here immunoSEQ multiplex PCR was the method, and the copy in TCRdb shows in-frame clones only, minus some. Of fewer than 200,000 clones listed, about 93% are singletons. In its sample, this clone was seen once. CDR1 and CDR2 from the germline V gene are SGDLS and YYNGEE. The length of the CDR3 is 15 residues. The junction had 11 bases not matched to a gene; V was cut back by 3 bases and J by 6 bases. The rearrangement joins TRBV9 to TRBJ1-1; 7 bases are shared with TRBD1. The sequencing input was blood. The source of this sequence is an older woman in good health. Written as DNA, the CDR3 is TGTGCCAGCAGCGCCCAACAGGGGTCTTCCGCTGAAGCTTTCTTT. Its translation: CASSAQQGSSAEAFF.